This TCR beta chain was sequenced in a study of monozygotic twins with inflammatory bowel disease. The CDR3 runs 13 residues. Germline V gives CDR1 SQVTM, CDR2 ANQGSEA. With the 5' RACE reads reprocessed, TCRdb shows one record per CDR3 protein and no DNA. This sample lists 110,000 to 150,000 distinct CDR3 sequences; its ten largest clones have around 1.2%. The specimen was blood. The receptor was isolated from a human donor with ulcerative colitis or Crohn's disease, or a healthy co-twin of an affected twin (not recorded which). The rearrangement links TRBV29-1 to TRBJ1-6. This chain's CDR3 is CSAQVGANSPLHF.